A single sample gave rise to the 10 T cell receptor beta chains below, sequenced in a study of regulatory T cells in long-lasting Graves disease. Researchers made TCR beta libraries by using iRepertoire HTBI primers and running Arm-PCR on CDR3 regions. MiXCR was run by TCRdb on the multiplex PCR reads, yielding one entry per CDR3 protein. The table shows about 620,000 distinct CDR3 sequences, with roughly 15% occurring only once. Time point specified: newly diagnosed GD, antithyroid drugs for less than 3 months. PBMC-extracted RNA yielded the TCR library. A further study also used this sample, focusing on T cells in Graves' hyperthyroidism and ophthalmopathy.

This specimen was peripheral blood mononuclear cells (PBMCs), taken at new diagnosis, from a patient treated with antithyroid drugs. Receptors were obtained from a woman between 25 and 40 years old with Graves disease.

This clonotype came up many times. CDR3 nucleotide sequence: TGCAGTGCTCAATGGGGGACTAGCACAGATACGCAGTATTTT. Amino acids: CSAQWGTSTDTQYF. The chain links TRBV20-1 to TRBJ2-3; a possible D gene is TRBD2 (6 bases). V was trimmed by 5 bases and J by 0 bases, leaving 12 bases between them. The germline V gene has CDR1 DFQATT and CDR2 SNEGSKA (reference sequence). The CDR3 has 14 amino acids.

This clonotype was seen ten or more times. This chain joins TRBV7-2 and TRBJ2-1; D is undetermined. V was cut by 1 base and J by 0 bases, with 25 bases left in between. Germline loops: CDR1 SGHTA, CDR2 FQGNSA. The CDR3 length is 21 residues. In DNA form, the CDR3 reads TGTGCCAGCAGCTTAGTCGCGGCGAGCCTTTTCTCCCCTCTCTCCTACAATGAGCAGTTCTTC. Amino acids: CASSLVAASLFSPLSYNEQFF.

The chain couples TRBV20-1 to TRBJ1-6, with TRBD1 matching over 10 bases. The germline CDR1 and CDR2 sequences are DFQATT and SNEGSKA (reference sequence). V lost 2 bases and J lost 11; bases outside the gene matches: 6. The CDR3 is 14 amino acids. CDR3 protein: CSARKTGGGTPLHF. CDR3 bases: TGCAGTGCTAGAAAGACAGGGGGCGGAACACCCCTCCACTTT.

This clonotype was detected only a few times. The CDR3 DNA sequence: TGCAGTGCTAGTAGGGGGCGGGATGAAAAACTGTTTTTT. This translates into CSASRGRDEKLFF. This chain joins TRBV20-1 and TRBJ1-4, with 7 bases aligning to TRBD1. V lost 3 bases, J lost 6 bases, and 4 bases stayed unmatched. The CDR3 is 13 residues long. Germline CDR1 reads DFQATT; CDR2 reads SNEGSKA (reference sequence).

In its sample, this clonotype was seen many times. The chain is built from TRBV7-8 and TRBJ1-1, with D possibly matching TRBD1 (5 bases). CDR1 is SGHVS, CDR2 FQNEAQ, per germline. The V end lost 6 bases, the J end lost 3 bases, and 11 bases lay between the germline ends. The length of the CDR3 is 13 residues. The CDR3 spells CASRIQEHTEAFF. The CDR3 DNA is TGTGCCAGCAGAATACAGGAGCACACTGAAGCTTTCTTT.

V is TRBV7-2 and J is TRBJ2-7; 7 bases agree with TRBD1. This CDR3 spans 15 amino acids. Germline V gene lookup returns CDR1 SGHTA and CDR2 FQGNSA. J lost 3 bases, V lost 5 bases, and 10 bases had no gene match. CDR3 bases: TGTGCCAGCAGCCCAAGGGACAGCAACCTCTACGAGCAGTACTTC. Protein sequence: CASSPRDSNLYEQYF.

This clonotype occurred a few times. The CDR3 DNA sequence: TGTGCCAGCGCAAGGGCATCGGGTACGCAGTATTTT. It specifies CASARASGTQYF. This chain links TRBV6-2 or TRBV6-3 with TRBJ2-3; D not certain. Trimming stripped 8 bases from V and 8 bases from J, with 14 bases between. This CDR3 is 12 amino acids long. CDR1 is MNHEY, CDR2 SVGEGT, per germline.

The chain recombines TRBV7-6 with TRBJ2-2, with a weak D call TRBD2 (5 bases). V lost 5 bases, J lost 1 base, and 11 bases lay in between. This CDR3 is built from 15 residues. Germline values: CDR1 SGHVS, CDR2 FNYEAQ. CDR3 sequence reads: CASSPELGNTGELFF. The CDR3 DNA follows: TGTGCCAGCAGCCCAGAACTAGGGAACACCGGGGAGCTGTTTTTT. Together with reference TRBV7-6 and TRBJ2-2, the CDR3 gives the full variable domain: GAGVSQSPRYKVTKRGQDVALRCDPISGHVSLYWYRQALGQGPEFLTYFNYEAQQDKSGLPNDRFSAERPEGSISTLTIQRTEQRDSAMYRCASSPELGNTGELFFGEGSRLTVL.

This clonotype was seen ten or more times. The chain uses TRBV30 and TRBJ1-1; D is possibly TRBD1 (5 bases). Between the trimmed V and J ends, which lost 0 bases and 1 base, there was a span of 12 bases. Germline CDR1 GTSNPN, CDR2 SVGIG (reference sequence). The length of the CDR3 is 15 residues. Here the CDR3 reads CAWSVSGGPNTEAFF. Here the CDR3 DNA reads TGTGCCTGGAGTGTATCGGGGGGTCCGAACACTGAAGCTTTCTTT.

This rearrangement joins TRBV9 to TRBJ1-1; a possible D gene is TRBD1 (6 bases). The CDR3 has 19 amino acids. V lost 2 bases, J lost 3 bases, and 26 bases lay in between. CDR1 SGDLS and CDR2 YYNGEE come from the germline V gene. The CDR3 loop reads CASSVFTGGGPIGHTEAFF. The DNA of the CDR3 is TGTGCCAGCAGCGTTTTTACTGGGGGCGGTCCCATCGGACACACTGAAGCTTTCTTT.